The text below deals with one T cell receptor beta chain. Its antigen remains undetermined. Base qualities are missing; no much larger clone stands one base away. Hyperthyroidism patients were aged 18 to 65 years and newly diagnosed, with disease duration of less than 2 months. Exclusion was applied to patients with uncontrolled infections, other autoimmune diseases, pregnancy or lactation. Diagnoses were based on clinical symptoms, serum thyroxine and TRAb, thyroid ultrasound and orbital computed tomography. Blood from progressor patients was collected at the time of first diagnosis with hyperthyroidism, before any ophthalmopathy symptoms had appeared. PBMCs were isolated from roughly 10 ml of fresh peripheral blood by Ficoll-Paque density gradient centrifugation. Patients classed as progressors first received a Graves' hyperthyroidism diagnosis and then went on to develop ophthalmopathy during follow-up. Trizol reagent was used to extract total RNA, and RNA quality was then checked on an Agilent 2100 Bioanalyzer.

The TCR beta CDR3 regions were amplified from RNA transcripts. The TCR CDR3 was subjected to a first round of RT-PCR using the HTBI primer set and the Qiagen OneStep RT-PCR kit. Libraries were constructed in a second round of multiplex PCR, after which size selection and purification were performed. Paired-end sequencing of the libraries was performed with 100 bp reads on an Illumina HiSeq2000. The authors' analysis ran thus. SOAPnuke was used to process the raw data, with reads discarded if the reads contained adapters or uncalled bases, had a mean Phred below 15, or lacked an exact constant-primer or identifier match. COPE v1.2.5 was used to merge high-quality paired reads, and clonotypes were defined as unique nucleotide sequences. MiTCR v1.1 was used to align clonotypes to the IMGT TRBV, TRBD and TRBJ reference segments. Analysis was restricted to V-J combinations with a frequency above 0.0001, which covered roughly 99% of repertoires. A TCS score was defined as the ratio between F50 (clonal expansion) and ExV (chaos), using BLOSUM62-based TCRdist between CDR3 peptides within each V-J. Welch's t-statistics and random forest reduced several hundred V-J features to 10 to 15, which were used in a naive Bayes classifier (R e1071). The public reads were run again by TCRdb, first through fastp at Q25 and then through MiXCR, and only productive beta chains were kept. Every CDR3 protein is listed once, alongside the most common genes and DNA of its rows. The V and J calls reflect TCRdb's pipeline rather than the authors' work. Counted in this sample were over 250,000 distinct CDR3 sequences; less than 30% of them appeared once. The ten top clones hold over 25% of the sample.

This specimen comes from a study of T cells in Graves' hyperthyroidism and ophthalmopathy (dated by TCRdb to about 2019). Background on the whole study: Peripheral blood was collected at initial diagnosis, before any treatment. Once sampling was done, hyperthyroidism patients were given methimazole at a starting dose of 30 mg daily, whereas ophthalmopathy patients were given high-dose intravenous methylprednisolone. To identify distinguishing TCR V-J signatures, a discovery cohort of roughly 100 patients was used, comprising fewer than 45 with Graves' ophthalmopathy and around 57 with stable Graves' hyperthyroidism. An independent validation cohort of under 20 hyperthyroidism patients and about 15 patients who later progressed to ophthalmopathy tested prospective prediction of ophthalmopathy. The approximately 100 discovery patients were randomly divided into training and test sets at a 7:3 ratio. According to the paper, TCR Vbeta CDR3 sequencing was carried out on 135 peripheral blood samples, which came from fewer than 50 ophthalmopathy, 75 or so hyperthyroidism and about 17 progressor patients. In several Graves' hyperthyroidism patients, the study also compared T-cell repertoires from thyroid tissue with T-cell repertoires from blood.

Results and caveats for the whole study, not just this receptor: During validation, the model predicted progression to ophthalmopathy a median of around six months ahead of onset, with around 71% sensitivity and 72% to 80% specificity. Most expanded thyroid clonotypes (frequency above 0.001) were also found in blood, which suggests that blood repertoires may mirror thyroid immune responses. A model built on a 13 V-J signature distinguished ophthalmopathy from stable hyperthyroidism, reaching about 89% sensitivity and about 81% specificity in cross-validation and 80%/75% in testing. No statistical method was used to set the sample size in advance, and investigators knew the group allocation.

Sequenced sample: blood. The TCR originated in a man aged 35 to 55 with Graves' hyperthyroidism that later progressed to Graves' ophthalmopathy.

In nucleotide form, the sequence is TGTGCCACCAGTGATTTCTACGCGGGAGACACCGGGGAGCTGTTTTTT. This codes for CATSDFYAGDTGELFF. The sequence is built from TRBV24-1 and TRBJ2-2; the junction holds 7 bases that match TRBD2. From the germline V gene, CDR1 is KGHDR and CDR2 is SFDVKD. Taken from cysteine to phenylalanine, the CDR3 has 16 residues. Of all the DNA, just the CDR3 is kept, 48 bases in frame from base 1. After removal of 1 base from V and 3 bases from J, the junction retains 4 bases not matched to a gene.